These 27 T cell receptor beta chains were all obtained from the same sample, sequenced in a study of blood T cell repertoires in COVID-19. The method was immunoSEQ multiplex PCR; TCRdb's version includes in-frame clones alone and lacks a portion of them. There are 400,000 to 450,000 clones in the sample; around nine tenths occur only once, and 0.8% to 1% lies in the top ten. The source material was peripheral blood. The receptors originated from a man aged 18 to 29 with COVID-19, enrolled during active disease.

This chain uses TRBV7-9 with TRBJ2-4; D is perhaps TRBD1 (5 bases). The CDR3 totals 19 residues. Trimming cost V 1 base and J 1 base, with 20 bases left between them. CDR1 and CDR2 from the germline V gene are SEHNR and FQNEAQ (reference sequence). The CDR3 DNA sequence: TGTGCCAGCAGCTTAGTCATTGGACGGAACAAGGGGGCCAAAAACATTCAGTACTTC. The encoded protein is CASSLVIGRNKGAKNIQYF.

The chain recombines TRBV11-2 with TRBJ2-5, with a possible D match to TRBD1 (5 bases). The germline gives CDR1 SGHAT, CDR2 FQNNGV. Between the trimmed V and J ends, which lost 5 bases and 5 bases, there was a span of 12 bases. CDR3 size: 13 residues. The CDR3 DNA reads TGTGCCAGCAGCCCGCAGGGATGGGAGACCCAGTACTTC. It specifies CASSPQGWETQYF.

The rearrangement links TRBV10-2 to TRBJ2-7; TRBD2 matches at 14 bases. The trim removed 6 bases at V and 6 bases at J, leaving 4 bases unmatched. The CDR3 has 14 residues. The germline gives CDR1 WSHSY, CDR2 SAAADI. CDR3 region: CASSAGTSGSEQYF. The CDR3, as DNA: TGCGCCAGCAGCGCCGGGACTAGCGGGAGCGAGCAGTACTTC.

The V and J genes are TRBV11-2 and TRBJ2-3, with D maybe TRBD2 (6 bases). Trimming left V 1 base short and J 4 bases short, with 9 bases between. The CDR3 contains 14 residues. Germline V gene lookup returns CDR1 SGHAT and CDR2 FQNNGV. CDR3 DNA sequence: TGTGCCAGCAGCTTAGCGGGAGTGCCAGATACGCAGTATTTT. Amino acid sequence: CASSLAGVPDTQYF.

The CDR3 DNA follows: TGTGCCAGCAGCCTCGGGGAAAGTAGCTTCAACGAGCAGTACTTC. Protein: CASSLGESSFNEQYF. This chain joins TRBV7-6 and TRBJ2-7, with D maybe TRBD2 (5 bases). Germline loops: CDR1 SGHVS, CDR2 FNYEAQ. V lost 5 bases and J 5 bases, leaving 19 bases between the germline ends. The CDR3 totals 15 residues. The full variable domain, its missing parts supplied by reference TRBV7-6 and TRBJ2-7, is GAGVSQSPRYKVTKRGQDVALRCDPISGHVSLYWYRQALGQGPEFLTYFNYEAQQDKSGLPNDRFSAERPEGSISTLTIQRTEQRDSAMYRCASSLGESSFNEQYFGPGTRLTVT.

This chain links TRBV21-1 with TRBJ1-1. TRBV21-1 is flagged as a pseudogene. This CDR3 contains 18 residues. CDR3 sequence (DNA): TGTGCCAGCAGCCCCCGACGGAGTGGTGGCACCTTGAACACTGAAGCTTTCTTT. Translated: CASSPRRSGGTLNTEAFF.

The chain uses TRBV7-9 and TRBJ2-1; no firm D call. Trimming left V 0 bases short and J 8 bases short, with 14 bases between. CDR3 length: 15 amino acids. Per germline, CDR1 SEHNR and CDR2 FQNEAQ (reference sequence). The CDR3 nucleotides read TGTGCCAGCAGCTTAGCCTCCGTACTGAACGATGAGCAGTTCTTC. Translated: CASSLASVLNDEQFF.

V gene TRBV5-1 combines with J gene TRBJ2-1; 9 bases match TRBD1. J lost 6 bases, V lost 4 bases, and 8 bases had no gene match. The CDR3 runs to 15 residues. CDR1 SGHRS and CDR2 YFSETQ come from the germline V gene. The CDR3 here is CASSQWTGAGNEQFF. In DNA, the CDR3 is TGCGCCAGCAGCCAATGGACAGGGGCAGGCAATGAGCAGTTCTTC.

The rearrangement uses TRBV28 and TRBJ1-2, with D unclear. Looked up from germline, CDR1 is MDHEN and CDR2 is SYDVKM. The CDR3 covers 12 residues. The ends were cut back, 5 bases at V and 12 bases at J, with 16 bases in the middle. The CDR3 DNA reads TGTGCCAGCAGTCCGAATCGGGAGGATAACACCTTC. It encodes CASSPNREDNTF.

The J gene is TRBJ1-2, the V gene TRBV9; TRBD1 matches 9 bases. Germline V gene data show CDR1 as SGDLS and CDR2 as YYNGEE. The V gene end was trimmed by 4 bases and the J gene end by 5 bases; junction bases not matched to a gene: 6. This CDR3 has 14 residues. CDR3 protein: CASSKNRGQYGYTF. Here the CDR3 DNA reads TGTGCCAGCAGCAAAAACAGGGGGCAATATGGCTACACCTTC.

The rearrangement joins TRBV12-3 or TRBV12-4 to TRBJ1-5, with TRBD1 as a possible D gene (6 bases). Trimming cost V 6 bases and J 6 bases, with 12 bases left between them. The CDR3 loop spans 13 amino acids. CDR3 in DNA: TGTGCCAGCAGCTGGGACATCACTCAGCCCCAGCATTTT. It yields the protein CASSWDITQPQHF.

The chain uses TRBV27 and TRBJ2-5; D perhaps matches TRBD2 (5 bases). The CDR3 sequence is 13 residues long. The germline V gene has CDR1 MNHEY and CDR2 SMNVEV (reference sequence). V shed 3 bases and J shed 5 bases, with 10 bases lying between them. CDR3 DNA: TGTGCCAGCAGTTTGACCCGAGGGGAGACCCAGTACTTC. Its translation is CASSLTRGETQYF.

J is TRBJ2-7 and V is TRBV6-5; 10 bases match TRBD2. The CDR3 is 15 residues long. Germline V gene sequence: CDR1 MNHEY, CDR2 SVGAGI. Trimming took 6 bases from V and 0 from J; bases not matched to a gene: 5. The CDR3 loop is CASRTGTSASYEQYF. DNA for the CDR3: TGTGCCAGCAGGACCGGGACTAGCGCCTCCTACGAGCAGTACTTC.

The chain recombines TRBV20-1 with TRBJ2-1; TRBD2 aligns across 11 bases. The J segment lost 9 bases and the V segment lost 3 bases, leaving 13 bases of the junction unmatched. The germline V gene has CDR1 DFQATT and CDR2 SNEGSKA (reference sequence). This CDR3 contains 16 residues. The CDR3 spells CSASGLRLAGFAEQFF. The CDR3 coding sequence is TGCAGTGCTAGTGGGTTAAGACTAGCGGGGTTTGCTGAGCAGTTCTTC.

The chain has TRBV18 and TRBJ2-1; 8 bases are shared with TRBD1. Germline V gives CDR1 KGHSH, CDR2 LQKENI. This CDR3 is built from 15 residues. Trimming at V came to 9 bases and at J to 0 bases, leaving 7 bases not matched to a gene. The CDR3 loop reads CASKTGASSYNEQFF. Written as DNA, the CDR3 is TGTGCCAGTAAGACAGGGGCCAGCTCCTACAATGAGCAGTTCTTC.

This rearrangement joins TRBV9 to TRBJ1-6; weak D call: TRBD1 (6 bases). Germline lookup yields CDR1 SGDLS and CDR2 YYNGEE. The CDR3 is 16 amino acids. Trimming shortened V by 0 bases and J by 5 bases, and 12 bases separated the two germline ends. CDR3 nucleotides: TGTGCCAGCAGCGTAGCTGATCAGGGGAATAATTCACCCCTCCACTTT. Encoded protein: CASSVADQGNNSPLHF.

CDR3: CASSQTGERNQPQHF. In DNA, the CDR3 is TGTGCCAGCAGTCAGACAGGGGAAAGGAATCAGCCCCAGCATTTT. V and J are TRBV6-2 or TRBV6-3 and TRBJ1-5; TRBD1 matches at 8 bases. The V and J ends lost 5 bases and 4 bases, in that order; junction bases with no gene match: 7. This CDR3 spans 15 amino acids. Germline loops: CDR1 MNHEY, CDR2 SVGEGT.

This chain uses TRBV2 with TRBJ2-5; 10 bases agree with TRBD2. V lost 4 bases to trimming and J lost 4 bases; unmatched junction nucleotides: 3. Germline V CDR1 and CDR2: SNHLY, FYNNEI. This CDR3 region has 14 residues. CDR3 region: CASSVRTSGETQYF. CDR3 DNA: TGTGCCAGCAGTGTTAGGACTAGCGGAGAGACCCAGTACTTC.

The chain couples TRBV11-2 to TRBJ1-6; maybe TRBD1 (5 bases). Deletions cut 1 base from V and 9 bases from J, with 16 bases between. This CDR3 region has 16 residues. Germline values: CDR1 SGHAT, CDR2 FQNNGV. CDR3 coding DNA: TGTGCCAGCAGCTTAGGTCGGAGCAGGGCAAGTTCACCCCTCCACTTT. Translation: CASSLGRSRASSPLHF. Based on the CDR3 plus reference TRBV11-2 and TRBJ1-6, the full variable domain is EAGVAQSPRYKIIEKRQSVAFWCNPISGHATLYWYQQILGQGPKLLIQFQNNGVVDDSQLPKDRFSAERLKGVDSTLKIQPAKLEDSAVYLCASSLGRSRASSPLHFGNGTRLTVT.

In DNA form, the CDR3 reads TGCAGTGCCACACCCCACGATACGCAGTATTTT. It encodes CSATPHDTQYF. The V and J genes are TRBV20-1 and TRBJ2-3, with D unclear. The ends were cut back, 6 bases at V and 6 bases at J, with 10 bases in the middle. The CDR3 runs 11 residues. The V gene's germline CDR1 is DFQATT and CDR2 SNEGSKA (reference sequence).

CDR3 residues: CASSYLDSYNEQFF. The CDR3 coding sequence is TGTGCCAGCAGTTACTTAGACTCCTACAATGAGCAGTTCTTC. The gene calls are TRBV6-6 and TRBJ2-1, with D hard to call. The CDR3 spans 14 residues. CDR1 is MNHNY and CDR2 is SVGAGI in the germline V gene (reference sequence). Trimming cost V 1 base and J 0 bases, with 4 bases left between them.

This clone was seen only once. This chain links TRBV3-1 (or the pseudogene TRBV3-2) with TRBJ1-2; 10 bases align to TRBD1. Germline trimming cut 6 bases from V and 7 bases from J; bases unmatched to any gene: 5. This CDR3 spans 13 amino acids. Germline lookup yields CDR1 LGHDT and CDR2 YNNKEL (reference sequence). DNA of the CDR3: TGTGCCAGCAGGGGACAGGGGCTCTCTGGCTACACCTTC. Translated, it gives CASRGQGLSGYTF.

The chain joins TRBV5-4 to TRBJ1-6; the match to TRBD1 covers 9 bases. Germline lookup yields CDR1 SGHNT and CDR2 YYREEE (reference sequence). CDR3 size: 16 residues. After removal of 5 bases from V and 5 bases from J, the junction contained 8 bases not matched to a gene. CDR3 DNA sequence: TGTGCCAGCAGGACGATGGGACAGGGTGATAATTCACCCCTCCACTTT. Translation: CASRTMGQGDNSPLHF.

The V and J genes are TRBV4-1 and TRBJ2-4, with 9 nucleotides matching TRBD1. This CDR3 is built from 20 residues. Germline loops: CDR1 MGHRA, CDR2 YSYEKL. V gave up 1 base and J gave up 0 bases; unmatched junction bases: 13. The CDR3 here is CASSQGPTGGEALAKNIQYF. CDR3 coding DNA: TGCGCCAGCAGCCAAGGCCCTACAGGGGGCGAGGCCCTAGCCAAAAACATTCAGTACTTC.

The chain recombines TRBV25-1 with TRBJ2-5; 7 bases fit TRBD1. Looked up from germline, CDR1 is MGHDK and CDR2 is SYGVNS. The CDR3 totals 13 residues. J was trimmed by 1 base and V by 8 bases; bases with no gene match: 4. The DNA for the CDR3 is TGTGCCAGCGGACGGACAGGCCAAGAGACCCAGTACTTC. It is translated as CASGRTGQETQYF.

CDR3 residues: CASSLVPSGTRETQYF. The CDR3 DNA sequence: TGCGCCAGCAGCTTGGTGCCTAGCGGGACTCGAGAGACCCAGTACTTC. This chain joins TRBV5-1 and TRBJ2-5; TRBD2 agrees at 9 bases. This CDR3 has 16 residues. The junction had 7 bases not matched to a gene; V was cut back by 0 bases and J by 4 bases. Germline-derived CDR1 and CDR2 are SGHRS and YFSETQ.

The chain couples TRBV11-2 to TRBJ1-1, with D unresolved. Germline assignment: CDR1 SGHAT and CDR2 FQNNGV. The CDR3 sequence is 16 residues long. Trimming left V 4 bases short and J 0 bases short, with 15 bases between. The DNA for the CDR3 is TGTGCCAGCAGCTCGCGGGCCACCTCCATGAACACTGAAGCTTTCTTT. Translated, it gives CASSSRATSMNTEAFF.